One sample yielded the 15 T cell receptor beta chains listed below, sequenced in a study of CD8 T cells in Susac syndrome (dated by TCRdb to the late 2010s). Library method: the immunoSEQ multiplex PCR assay. RNA was extracted using the RNeasy kit, and roughly 0.45 to 1 ug of the RNA was reverse transcribed with random hexamers. TCRdb redid the processing of the public reads, applying fastp at Q25 and MiXCR, and retained in-frame beta chains. CDR3 protein duplicates are merged, each entry listing the most common genes and DNA. In this sample the table shows approximately 160,000 distinct CDR3 sequences, about 96% of which occur a single time. The ten largest make up less than 0.15% of the sample. Material for sequencing was CD4+ T cells from PBMCs. The receptors derive from a human donor with Susac syndrome.

The chain employs TRBV3-1 and TRBJ2-7; D may match TRBD1 or TRBD2 (5 bases each). In germline, CDR1 is LGHDT, CDR2 YNNKEL (reference sequence). Between the trimmed V and J ends, which lost 1 base and 3 bases, there was a span of 16 bases. The CDR3 is 16 residues long. The DNA of the CDR3 is TGTGCCAGCAGCCAAGCCTCAATCGGGACCATCTACGAGCAGTACTTC. Protein sequence: CASSQASIGTIYEQYF.

The V call is TRBV29-1, the J call TRBJ2-7, with D perhaps matching TRBD1 (6 bases). Trimming stripped 4 bases from V and 0 bases from J, with 10 bases between. The CDR3 length is 13 residues. The germline V gene has CDR1 SQVTM and CDR2 ANQGSEA. The CDR3 loop is CSVGQANSYEQYF. The CDR3 DNA is TGCAGCGTTGGACAGGCAAACTCCTACGAGCAGTACTTC.

The CDR3 coding sequence is TGCGCCAGCAGCCCTTTGGACGTTCAGTACGAGCAGTACTTC. It translates to CASSPLDVQYEQYF. The V and J genes are TRBV5-1 and TRBJ2-7, with D uncertain. This CDR3 has 14 amino acids. V lost 4 bases and J lost 4, with 15 bases in between. Germline-derived CDR1 and CDR2 are SGHRS and YFSETQ.

V usage is TRBV20-1 and J usage is TRBJ2-1; perhaps TRBD2 as D (6 bases). The CDR3 loop spans 13 amino acids. Deletions cut 3 bases from V and 4 bases from J, with 10 bases between. The germline V gene encodes CDR1 DFQATT and CDR2 SNEGSKA (reference sequence). DNA of the CDR3: TGCAGTGCTAGCCCTGGGACTTACAATGAGCAGTTCTTC. Translating gives CSASPGTYNEQFF.

The chain uses TRBV7-9 and TRBJ1-1, with 9 positions matching TRBD1. The CDR3 spans 15 residues. The V gene end was trimmed by 4 bases and the J gene end by 1 base; junction bases not matched to a gene: 4. Per the germline V gene, CDR1 is SEHNR and CDR2 is FQNEAQ (reference sequence). CDR3: CASSSDRGWNTEAFF. CDR3 nucleotides: TGTGCCAGCAGCTCGGACAGGGGATGGAACACTGAAGCTTTCTTT.

The chain combines TRBV7-8 with TRBJ2-2; 10 positions agree with TRBD2. Germline assignment: CDR1 SGHVS and CDR2 FQNEAQ. The junction had 6 bases not matched to a gene; V was cut back by 1 base and J by 1 base. This CDR3 spans 18 amino acids. Here the CDR3 reads CASSLDSGRSWNTGELFF. The DNA for the CDR3 is TGTGCCAGCAGCTTAGATAGCGGGAGGTCGTGGAACACCGGGGAGCTGTTTTTT.

The chain uses TRBV20-1 and TRBJ2-4; D ambiguous. Germline lookup yields CDR1 DFQATT and CDR2 SNEGSKA (reference sequence). The CDR3 contains 12 residues. Trimming removed 4 bases from V and 15 bases from J, with 19 bases in between. The DNA of the CDR3 is TGCAGTGCTACCGCCCGGCCGACCGAGAGGTACTTC. Its translation: CSATARPTERYF.

The chain employs TRBV20-1 and TRBJ2-7, with 8 bases matching TRBD2. The CDR3 covers 12 residues. Germline V gene sequence: CDR1 DFQATT, CDR2 SNEGSKA (reference sequence). The V segment lost 4 bases and the J segment 2 bases; nucleotides outside the gene matches: 1. This CDR3 reads CSAIAGTYEQYF. As DNA, the CDR3 is TGCAGTGCTATAGCGGGAACCTACGAGCAGTACTTC.

In DNA, the CDR3 is TGTGCCAGCAGGGCGGTCAACTTCCAATTTTATGGCTACACCTTC. This gives the protein CASRAVNFQFYGYTF. The chain links TRBV6-5 to TRBJ1-2; D gene ambiguous. The V end was cut by 6 bases, the J end by 5 bases, with 19 bases between. In germline, CDR1 is MNHEY, CDR2 SVGAGI. The CDR3 runs to 15 residues.

This chain links TRBV7-2 with TRBJ1-2; possibly TRBD1 for D (5 bases). Trimming stripped 3 bases from V and 8 bases from J, with 16 bases between. This CDR3 spans 14 amino acids. Germline-derived CDR1 and CDR2 are SGHTA and FQGNSA. The CDR3 region has the DNA TGTGCCAGCAGCTTGTTCGACGGGGGTGCCGGCTACACCTTC. Its translation: CASSLFDGGAGYTF. Together with reference TRBV7-2 and TRBJ1-2, the CDR3 gives the full variable domain: GAGVSQSPSNKVTEKGKDVELRCDPISGHTALYWYRQSLGQGLEFLIYFQGNSAPDKSGLPSDRFSAERTGGSVSTLTIQRTQQEDSAVYLCASSLFDGGAGYTFGSGTRLTVV.

V usage is TRBV5-1 and J usage is TRBJ2-5, with TRBD2 identical over 9 bases. Germline V gene sequence: CDR1 SGHRS, CDR2 YFSETQ. Trimming at V came to 7 bases and at J to 2 bases, leaving 9 bases not matched to a gene. This CDR3 has 15 residues. CDR3 sequence (DNA): TGCGCCAGCCGGGAAGGTGCGGGAGGGCAAGAGACCCAGTACTTC. Encoded protein: CASREGAGGQETQYF.

The chain employs TRBV3-1 and TRBJ2-1; 12 bases agree with TRBD2. The J segment lost 10 bases and the V segment lost 1 base, leaving 5 bases of the junction unmatched. The CDR3 has 15 amino acids. CDR1 is LGHDT and CDR2 is YNNKEL in the germline V gene (reference sequence). The CDR3 DNA reads as TGTGCCAGCAGCCAAGCACTAGCGGGGGGTGGGGAGCAGTTCTTC. Protein product: CASSQALAGGGEQFF.

V is TRBV5-4 and J is TRBJ2-5; D is perhaps TRBD1 or TRBD2 (5 bases each). CDR3 length equals 14 residues. Germline V gene data show CDR1 as SGHNT and CDR2 as YYREEE (reference sequence). V was pared by 2 bases and J by 2 bases, with 10 bases between. The DNA of the CDR3 is TGTGCCAGCAGCTTCCGGGACGATCAAGAGACCCAGTACTTC. Amino acid sequence: CASSFRDDQETQYF. The full variable domain, completed using reference TRBV5-4 and TRBJ2-5, is ETGVTQSPTHLIKTRGQQVTLRCSSQSGHNTVSWYQQALGQGPQFIFQYYREEENGRGNFPPRFSGLQFPNYSSELNVNALELDDSALYLCASSFRDDQETQYFGPGTRLLVL.

This clonotype was detected once. The chain has TRBV6-5 and TRBJ2-7, with D unclear. From germline, CDR1 is MNHEY and CDR2 SVGAGI. The V gene lost 2 bases and the J gene lost 2 bases, with 13 bases spanning the gap. The CDR3 has 15 residues. The CDR3 protein is CASSYDGGATYEQYF. CDR3 nucleotides: TGTGCCAGCAGTTACGACGGCGGAGCGACCTACGAGCAGTACTTC.

The chain combines TRBV6-2 or TRBV6-3 with TRBJ1-1; D perhaps matches TRBD1 (6 bases). V shed 7 bases and J shed 1 base, with 10 bases lying between them. CDR3 length equals 13 residues. Germline V CDR1 and CDR2: MNHEY, SVGEGT. The CDR3 bases are TGTGCCAGCACCTGGACAGAGAACACTGAAGCTTTCTTT. This translates into CASTWTENTEAFF.